The T cell receptor (beta chain) described here comes from a study of regulatory T cells in long-lasting Graves disease. Across the whole study: The term persistent Graves' disease signified upward of 5 years on antithyroid drugs with positive TSH receptor antibodies. Study results and caveats: Lower TCR diversity was seen in persistent Graves' patients than in newly diagnosed ones.

Note on this clonotype: The antigen is undetermined.

The germline CDR1 and CDR2 sequences are LNHDA and SQIVND (reference sequence). The V gene lost 3 bases and the J gene lost 0 bases, with 6 bases spanning the gap. This CDR3 spans 14 amino acids. The TCR beta library used iRepertoire HTBI primers with Arm-PCR amplification of CDR3. TCRdb re-called the multiplex PCR reads through MiXCR, storing one row per CDR3 protein. The data show hundreds of thousands of distinct CDR3 sequences, 25% to 35% seen once. Time point reported: persistent/refractory GD, antithyroid drugs over 5 years with positive TRAb. PBMCs provided the RNA from which the TCR library was made. The diagnosis of Graves' disease used American Thyroid Association guidelines. A peripheral blood sample, roughly 8.5 milliliters in volume, was drawn into EDTA tubes.

Source: peripheral blood mononuclear cells (PBMCs), taken when the disease was refractory, from a patient treated with antithyroid drugs. The V gene is TRBV19, the J gene TRBJ1-3; D is unresolved. The TCR sequence derives from a female donor with Graves disease. The CDR3 coding sequence is TGTGCCAGTAGTATCACCGCCTCTGGAAACACCATATATTTT. Translated: CASSITASGNTIYF. Full variable domain (remainder filled in from reference TRBV19 and TRBJ1-3): DGGITQSPKYLFRKEGQNVTLSCEQNLNHDAMYWYRQDPGQGLRLIYYSQIVNDFQKGDIAEGYSVSREKKESFPLTVTSAQKNPTAFYLCASSITASGNTIYFGEGSWLTVV.